This TCR beta chain was profiled in a study of identical twins. TCRdb re-called the 5' RACE reads with MiXCR, one entry per CDR3 protein. Seen here are fewer than 250,000 distinct CDR3 sequences, roughly 7.5% observed once, and the top ten hold roughly 2%. This CDR3 comprises 16 residues. Losses at the gene ends were 6 bases for V and 8 bases for J; bases not matched to a gene: 10. CDR1 and CDR2 (germline): MDHEN, SYDVKM. The same sample was also used in a study of yellow fever vaccine responses in identical twins.

The material sequenced was memory (CD45RO+) T cells sorted from blood. The clonotype originates from a woman younger than 35 in good health. The gene calls are TRBV28 and TRBJ2-1; 13 bases line up with TRBD2. The CDR3 region is CASSRLAGGRVYEQFF. The CDR3 region has the DNA TGTGCCAGCAGCCGACTAGCGGGGGGCAGGGTGTATGAGCAGTTCTTC. Variable domain in full (rest from reference TRBV28 and TRBJ2-1): DVKVTQSSRYLVKRTGEKVFLECVQDMDHENMFWYRQDPGLGLRLIYFSYDVKMKEKGDIPEGYSVSREKKERFSLILESASTNQTSMYLCASSRLAGGRVYEQFFGPGTRLTVL.